These 5 T cell receptor beta chains share one sample of origin, sequenced in a study of blood T cells in healthy people across ages. Primed by a sample-barcoded 5' primer and a J-beta primer mix, a second PCR proceeded for 7 to 11 cycles. Using its own MiXCR run on the 5' RACE reads, TCRdb lists one record per CDR3 protein. The sample contains 2 million or so distinct CDR3 sequences, around 48% of which appear only once. Sequencing used blood. All receptors derive from a woman aged 40 to 50 in good health.

V is TRBV25-1 and J is TRBJ2-1, with 7 bases fitting TRBD2. Germline-derived CDR1 and CDR2 are MGHDK and SYGVNS. The V and J ends lost 6 bases and 2 bases, in that order; junction bases with no gene match: 13. The CDR3 extends over 17 amino acids. CDR3 DNA: TGTGCCAGCAGGGCCGACGGTGCGGGGGTGCCCTACAATGAGCAGTTCTTC. Translating it yields CASRADGAGVPYNEQFF.

The chain combines TRBV20-1 with TRBJ2-5, with 8 nucleotides matching TRBD2. This CDR3 has 16 residues. CDR1 and CDR2 from the germline V gene are DFQATT and SNEGSKA (reference sequence). V was clipped by 3 bases and J by 11 bases; unmatched bases: 20. CDR3 amino acids: CSARDGGVGRFNEQYF. CDR3 bases: TGCAGTGCTAGGGACGGGGGGGTCGGTCGGTTCAATGAGCAGTACTTC.

The chain joins TRBV25-1 to TRBJ2-4, with TRBD1 identical over 7 bases. V shed 6 bases, J shed 5 bases, and the junction held 4 bases outside the gene matches. CDR3 length: 13 amino acids. Germline-derived CDR1 and CDR2 are MGHDK and SYGVNS. CDR3 amino acids: CASRSQGENIQYF. DNA of the CDR3: TGTGCCAGCAGGAGTCAGGGGGAAAACATTCAGTACTTC.

There are a few counts of this clonotype. The genes are TRBV7-9 and TRBJ1-2; D not resolved. Trimming left V 7 bases short and J 4 bases short, with 19 bases between. Germline loops: CDR1 SEHNR, CDR2 FQNEAQ (reference sequence). The CDR3 totals 15 residues. The CDR3 protein is CASTAGMGSGYGYTF. As DNA, the CDR3 is TGTGCCAGCACCGCCGGGATGGGGAGCGGCTATGGCTACACCTTC. The complete variable domain, with remaining parts taken from reference TRBV7-9 and TRBJ1-2, reads DTGVSQNPRHKITKRGQNVTFRCDPISEHNRLYWYRQTLGQGPEFLTYFQNEAQLEKSRLLSDRFSAERPKGSFSTLEIQRTEQGDSAMYLCASTAGMGSGYGYTFGSGTRLTVV.

J is TRBJ2-4 and V is TRBV20-1; perhaps TRBD2 as D (6 bases). The DNA matches TRBJ2-5 better at its end, which makes the J call doubtful. The germline CDR1 and CDR2 sequences are DFQATT and SNEGSKA (reference sequence). This CDR3 region has 14 residues. The CDR3 coding sequence is TGCAGTGCTAGAGATCCGCCTGGGGGGGAGACCCAGTACTTC. It specifies CSARDPPGGETQYF.